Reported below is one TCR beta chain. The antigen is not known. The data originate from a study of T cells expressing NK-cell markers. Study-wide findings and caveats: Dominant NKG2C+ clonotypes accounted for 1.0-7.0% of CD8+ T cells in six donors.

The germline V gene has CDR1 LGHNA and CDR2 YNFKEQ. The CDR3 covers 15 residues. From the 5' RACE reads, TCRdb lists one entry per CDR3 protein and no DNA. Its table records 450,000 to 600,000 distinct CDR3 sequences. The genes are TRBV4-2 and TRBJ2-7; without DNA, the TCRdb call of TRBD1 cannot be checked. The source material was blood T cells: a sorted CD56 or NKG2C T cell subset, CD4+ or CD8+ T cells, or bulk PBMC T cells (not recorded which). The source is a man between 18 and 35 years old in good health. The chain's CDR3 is CASRPDRRSPYEQYF.